This T cell receptor beta chain stems from a study of blood T cell repertoires in COVID-19. Germline assignment: CDR1 DFQATT and CDR2 SNEGSKA (reference sequence). Trimming cost V 3 bases and J 7 bases; bases outside gene matches: 7. The CDR3 runs 14 residues. In the authors' methods: Reference gene primer amplification in the assay estimated nucleated cell counts. Profiled with immunoSEQ multiplex PCR; TCRdb holds only in-frame clones, not every one. The V and J calls and clone size are taken from that table; D and trimming were inferred from the DNA. Of around 94,000 clones in the sample, about 90% were seen once. Followed longitudinally, the Seattle patients had been enrolled during active infection.

The receptor was derived from a woman in her forties or fifties with COVID-19, enrolled during active disease. Material: peripheral blood. The rearrangement joins TRBV20-1 to TRBJ1-5; 9 nucleotides agree with TRBD1. The CDR3 bases are TGCAGTGCTAGTCGGACAGGGGAGGACCAGCCCCAGCATTTT. Translation gives CSASRTGEDQPQHF.